Listed below are T cell receptor beta chains from one sample, sequenced in a study of radiotherapy plus CTLA-4 blockade in lung cancer. Clones were sequenced by immunoSEQ multiplex PCR, and TCRdb holds only the in-frame ones, with some missing. The sample lists around 77,000 clones; nearly 75% were seen once. The sample in question was peripheral blood, obtained from a patient treated with radiotherapy plus ipilimumab. The receptor source for this set is a human donor with non-small cell lung cancer whose response to radiotherapy plus ipilimumab could not be evaluated. CDR3s include the opening cysteine and the closing phenylalanine or tryptophan. A D gene is named only where the DNA matches it firmly.

TRBV7-2	TRBJ1-5	-	TGTGCCAGCAGCTTAGCTGGGAGTAGCAATCAGCCCCAGCATTTT	CASSLAGSSNQPQHF
TRBV30	TRBJ1-2	TRBD1	TGTGCCTGGAGTCGACAGGGAGCCTATGGCTACACCTTC	CAWSRQGAYGYTF
TRBV4-2	TRBJ2-7	-	TGTGCCAGCAGCCATACCGGTCTCAATCTCCTGGAGCAGTACTTC	CASSHTGLNLLEQYF
TRBV15	TRBJ1-1	TRBD1	TGTGCCACCAGCAGAGGTGGGACAGGGAACACTGAAGCTTTCTTT	CATSRGGTGNTEAFF
TRBV30	TRBJ1-1	-	TGTGCCTGGAGTATGTGGGGGGGGCCCCTCATGAACACTGAAGCTTTCTTT	CAWSMWGGPLMNTEAFF
TRBV4-3	TRBJ1-6	TRBD1	TGCGCCAGCAGCCAAGGGGACAGGATGGTTTCACCCCTCCACTTT	CASSQGDRMVSPLHF
TRBV5-1	TRBJ1-1	-	TGCGCCAGCAGCTTGGCCTCGGGGTATTCCACTGAAGCTTTCTTT	CASSLASGYSTEAFF
TRBV10-2	TRBJ2-2	TRBD2	TGCGCCAGCAACGTGGTGGCCGGGCTAGCGGGAGTCGGGACCGGGGAGCTGTTTTTT	CASNVVAGLAGVGTGELFF
TRBV7-2	TRBJ1-1	-	TGTGCCAGCAGCTTAGACTCGGACACTGAAGCTTTCTTT	CASSLDSDTEAFF
TRBV2	TRBJ2-7	TRBD1	TGTGCCAGCAGTGTGGACAGGGGGTTGGGAGAGCAGTACTTC	CASSVDRGLGEQYF
TRBV7-9	TRBJ2-6	TRBD1	TGTGCCAGCAGCCCAAGCGCCGGGACAGTGAACTCTGGGGCCAACGTCCTGACTTTC	CASSPSAGTVNSGANVLTF
TRBV15	TRBJ1-5	-	TGTGCCACCAGCAGAGATATAGAAGGGGCCTGGGGGCCCCAGCATTTT	CATSRDIEGAWGPQHF
TRBV2	TRBJ1-4	-	TGTGCCAGCAGTAAAGGCAGGGTTGTAGAAAAACTGTTTTTT	CASSKGRVVEKLFF
TRBV5-5	TRBJ2-2	-	TGTGCCAGCAGCTTGAGGGGTTTCGCCGGGGAGCTGTTTTTT	CASSLRGFAGELFF
TRBV27	TRBJ2-7	-	TGTGCCAGCACTTCCCCGGGACTCTACGAGCAGTACTTC	CASTSPGLYEQYF
TRBV4-1	TRBJ2-7	TRBD1	TGCGCCAGCAGCCCGCGGACAGGTAGCTACGAGCAGTACTTC	CASSPRTGSYEQYF
TRBV27	TRBJ2-1	TRBD2	TGTGCCAGCAGTCCCCGGGGTAGCGGGAGGGCCTGGTACAATGAGCAGTTCTTC	CASSPRGSGRAWYNEQFF
TRBV5-1	TRBJ1-2	-	TGCGCCAGCAGCTCCGCCTCGGAGGTATCGTCTTATGGCTACACCTTC	CASSSASEVSSYGYTF
TRBV10-2	TRBJ2-7	-	TGCGCCAGCAGGCAAGAGGGAGAGTACGAGCAGTACTTC	CASRQEGEYEQYF